Below, one TCR beta chain is given with its context. Antigen: not known. The CDR3 runs 13 residues. Germline V gives CDR1 MNHEY, CDR2 SVGAGI. V was trimmed by 2 bases and J by 5 bases, leaving 6 bases between them. The sample belongs to a study of T cell responses to AZD1222 COVID-19 vaccine. Broader study findings: Per reports, nearly half of all spike-specific TCRs target regions that are unmutated in variants. The number of AZD1222 recipients seropositive at baseline was only five or six. Clonal diversity may have been underestimated, and the donors were mostly white British, with more females than males. Sampled repertoires all dated from after the peak T cell response.

Measured with immunoSEQ multiplex PCR; TCRdb has only the in-frame clones, and not every one. Altogether tens of thousands of clones are present, around nine tenths being singletons, with the ten largest covering less than 4%. The sample was peripheral blood, taken 28 days after the second AZD1222 dose. The sequence derives from an adult who received the AZD1222 COVID-19 vaccine. The chain carries TRBV6-5 and TRBJ2-2; D call uncertain. The CDR3 protein is CASSYVGTGELFF. The CDR3 nucleotides read TGTGCCAGCAGTTACGTGGGAACCGGGGAGCTGTTTTTT.